The present T cell receptor (beta chain) was sequenced within a study of T cell changes during pregnancy in multiple sclerosis. Assay: immunoSEQ multiplex PCR; the TCRdb copy retains only in-frame clones and omits some. The data hold 35,000 to 55,000 clones, with roughly 93% observed a single time. Germline CDR1 reads SEHNR; CDR2 reads FQNEAQ (reference sequence). This CDR3 is built from 16 residues. V gave up 5 bases and J gave up 4 bases, with 18 bases separating them. Sequenced here: CD8+ T cells from peripheral blood mononuclear cells, sampled after pregnancy. The receptor comes from a female donor with multiple sclerosis, enrolled in a pregnancy study. The chain joins TRBV7-9 to TRBJ2-1, with D maybe TRBD1 (8 bases). CDR3 DNA: TGTGCCAGCAGCCCACAGGGGGGGGGCGGATACAATGAGCAGTTCTTC. This sequence encodes CASSPQGGGGYNEQFF.